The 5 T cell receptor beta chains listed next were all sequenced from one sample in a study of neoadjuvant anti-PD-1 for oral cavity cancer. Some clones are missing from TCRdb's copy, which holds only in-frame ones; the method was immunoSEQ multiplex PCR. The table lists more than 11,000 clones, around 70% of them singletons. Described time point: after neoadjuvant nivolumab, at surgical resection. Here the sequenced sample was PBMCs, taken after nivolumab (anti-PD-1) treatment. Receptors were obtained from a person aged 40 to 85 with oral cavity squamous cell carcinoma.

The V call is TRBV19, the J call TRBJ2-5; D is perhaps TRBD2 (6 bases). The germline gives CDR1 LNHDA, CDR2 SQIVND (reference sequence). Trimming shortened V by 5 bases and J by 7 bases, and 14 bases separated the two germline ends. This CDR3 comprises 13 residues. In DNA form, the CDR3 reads TGTGCCAGTAGTCCCGGGGGAGGAGGGACCCAGTACTTC. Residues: CASSPGGGGTQYF.

The CDR3 loop reads CAPRGYEKGFIQYF. The CDR3 DNA follows: TGTGCCCCAAGGGGGTACGAGAAGGGCTTTATTCAGTACTTC. The rearrangement joins TRBV6-5 to TRBJ2-4; a possible D gene is TRBD1 (6 bases). This CDR3 contains 14 residues. Between the trimmed V and J ends, which lost 11 bases and 10 bases, there was a span of 24 bases. The germline V gene has CDR1 MNHEY and CDR2 SVGAGI.

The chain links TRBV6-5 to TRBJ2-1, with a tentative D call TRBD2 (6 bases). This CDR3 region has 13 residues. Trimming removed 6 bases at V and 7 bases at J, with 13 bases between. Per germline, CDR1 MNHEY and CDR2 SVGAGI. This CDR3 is CASRRGGVNEQFF. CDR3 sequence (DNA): TGTGCCAGCAGGAGGGGCGGGGTAAATGAGCAGTTCTTC.

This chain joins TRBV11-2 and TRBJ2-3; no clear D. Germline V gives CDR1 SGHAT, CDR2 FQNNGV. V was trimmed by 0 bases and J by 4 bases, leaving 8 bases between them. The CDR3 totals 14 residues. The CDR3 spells CASSLEVGPDTQYF. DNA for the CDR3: TGTGCCAGCAGCTTAGAGGTGGGTCCAGATACGCAGTATTTT.

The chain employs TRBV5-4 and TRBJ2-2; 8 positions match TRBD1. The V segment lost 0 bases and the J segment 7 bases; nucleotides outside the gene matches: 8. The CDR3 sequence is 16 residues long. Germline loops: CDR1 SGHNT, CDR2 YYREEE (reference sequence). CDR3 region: CASSLAASGGIGELFF. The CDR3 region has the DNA TGTGCCAGCAGCTTGGCCGCGTCAGGGGGCATCGGGGAGCTGTTTTTT.